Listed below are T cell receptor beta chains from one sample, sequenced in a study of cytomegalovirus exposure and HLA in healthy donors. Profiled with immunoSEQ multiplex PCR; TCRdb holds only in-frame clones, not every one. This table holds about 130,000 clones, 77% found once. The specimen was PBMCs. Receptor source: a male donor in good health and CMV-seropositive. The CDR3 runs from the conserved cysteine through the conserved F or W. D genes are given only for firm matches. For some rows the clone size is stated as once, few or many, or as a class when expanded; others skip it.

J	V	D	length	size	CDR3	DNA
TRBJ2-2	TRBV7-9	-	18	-	CASSLGVAGYRNTGELFF	TGTGCCAGCAGCCTAGGGGTTGCGGGGTATCGGAACACCGGGGAGCTGTTTTTT
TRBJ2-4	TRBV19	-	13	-	CASRQDRKNIQYF	TGTGCCAGTCGACAGGATCGGAAAAACATTCAGTACTTC
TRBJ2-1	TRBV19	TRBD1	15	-	CASSADRDPYNEQFF	TGTGCCAGTAGTGCCGACAGGGACCCCTACAATGAGCAGTTCTTC
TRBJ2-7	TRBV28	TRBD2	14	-	CASQRAGGSYEQYF	TGTGCCAGCCAGAGAGCGGGAGGCTCCTACGAGCAGTACTTC
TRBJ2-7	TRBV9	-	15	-	CASSPSGVPTYEQYF	TGTGCCAGCAGCCCTTCGGGAGTCCCCACCTACGAGCAGTACTTC
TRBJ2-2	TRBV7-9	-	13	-	CASSPRDTGELFF	TGTGCCAGCAGCCCCCGGGACACCGGGGAGCTGTTTTTT
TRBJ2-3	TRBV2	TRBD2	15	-	CASSDRASGADTQYF	TGTGCCAGCAGTGATAGGGCTAGCGGGGCGGATACGCAGTATTTT
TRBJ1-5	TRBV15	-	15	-	CATSRASMGGQPQHF	TGTGCCACCAGCAGAGCCTCAATGGGGGGTCAGCCCCAGCATTTT
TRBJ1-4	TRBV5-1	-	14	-	CASSLGLSNEKLFF	TGCGCCAGCAGCTTGGGGCTGTCGAATGAAAAACTGTTTTTT
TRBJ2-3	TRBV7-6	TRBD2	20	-	CASSSNLGLAGDTNTDTQYF	TGTGCCAGCAGCTCAAACCTTGGACTAGCGGGGGACACAAACACAGATACGCAGTATTTT
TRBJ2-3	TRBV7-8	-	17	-	CASSLAGSGGRTDTQYF	TGTGCCAGCAGCTTAGCGGGCTCCGGGGGGCGCACAGATACGCAGTATTTT
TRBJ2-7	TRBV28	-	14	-	CASSAPGISYEQYF	TGTGCCAGCAGTGCCCCGGGGATCTCCTACGAGCAGTACTTC
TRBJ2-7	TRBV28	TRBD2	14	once	CASRTTSGGYEQYF	TGTGCCAGCAGAACCACTAGCGGAGGCTACGAGCAGTACTTC
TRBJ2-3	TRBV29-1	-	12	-	CSVDGSTDTQYF	TGCAGCGTTGACGGGAGCACAGATACGCAGTATTTT
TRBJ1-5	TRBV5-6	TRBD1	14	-	CASSNGQANQPQHF	TGTGCCAGCAGCAATGGACAGGCTAATCAGCCCCAGCATTTT
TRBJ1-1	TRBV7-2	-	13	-	CASSLWANTEAFF	TGTGCCAGCAGCCTTTGGGCGAACACTGAAGCTTTCTTT
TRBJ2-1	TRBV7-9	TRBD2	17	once	CASSDTVGGGPYNEQFF	TGTGCCAGCAGTGACACTGTGGGGGGGGGACCCTACAATGAGCAGTTCTTC
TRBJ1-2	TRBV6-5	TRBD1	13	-	CASSGQGARIYTF	TGTGCCAGCAGTGGACAGGGGGCGCGAATCTACACCTTC
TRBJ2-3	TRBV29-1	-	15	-	CSVGGSSESTDTQYF	TGCAGCGTTGGCGGTTCTAGCGAGAGCACAGATACGCAGTATTTT
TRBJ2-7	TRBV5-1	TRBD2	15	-	CASSPRSGSSYEQYF	TGCGCCAGCAGCCCCCGGAGCGGGAGCTCCTACGAGCAGTACTTC
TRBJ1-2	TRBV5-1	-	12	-	CASKQENYGYTF	TGCGCCAGCAAACAGGAAAACTATGGCTACACCTTC
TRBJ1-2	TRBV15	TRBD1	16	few	CATTPGTADANYGYTF	TGTGCCACCACCCCCGGGACAGCGGACGCCAACTATGGCTACACCTTC
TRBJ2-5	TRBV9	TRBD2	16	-	CASSGPGLAGEETQYF	TGTGCCAGCAGCGGGCCGGGACTAGCGGGGGAAGAGACCCAGTACTTC
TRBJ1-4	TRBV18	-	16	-	CASSPAAPGTNEKLFF	TGTGCCAGCTCACCTGCGGCCCCGGGGACTAATGAAAAACTGTTTTTT
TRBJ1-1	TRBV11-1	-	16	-	CASSLAHGKGEVGAFF	TGTGCCAGCAGCTTAGCGCATGGAAAGGGAGAGGTTGGAGCTTTCTTT
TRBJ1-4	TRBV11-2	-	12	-	CASGLGLTKLFF	TGTGCCAGCGGTCTTGGACTAACGAAACTGTTTTTT
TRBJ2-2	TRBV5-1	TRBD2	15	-	CASRATSGGTGELFF	TGCGCCAGCAGGGCGACTAGCGGGGGGACCGGAGAGCTGTTTTTT
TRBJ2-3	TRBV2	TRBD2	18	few	CASSEAPGLARGTDTQYF	TGTGCCAGCAGTGAAGCGCCGGGACTAGCGAGGGGCACAGATACGCAGTATTTT
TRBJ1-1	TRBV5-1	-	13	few	CASSAQENTEAFF	TGCGCCAGCAGCGCTCAGGAGAACACTGAAGCTTTCTTT
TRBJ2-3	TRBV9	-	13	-	CASSVSSSDTQYF	TGTGCCAGCAGCGTATCTTCGTCAGATACGCAGTATTTT
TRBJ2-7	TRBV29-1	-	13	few	CSVGRPSSYEQYF	TGCAGCGTTGGGCGGCCGAGCTCCTACGAGCAGTACTTC
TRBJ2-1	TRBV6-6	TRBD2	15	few	CASSYVRGDYNEQFF	TGTGCCAGCAGTTACGTGCGGGGGGATTACAATGAGCAGTTCTTC
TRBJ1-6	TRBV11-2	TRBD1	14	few	CASSLRQGPSPLHF	TGTGCCAGCAGCTTACGACAGGGACCTTCACCCCTCCACTTT
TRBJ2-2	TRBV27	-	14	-	CASSLQGNTGELFF	TGTGCCAGCAGTTTACAGGGTAACACCGGGGAGCTGTTTTTT
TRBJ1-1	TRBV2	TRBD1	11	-	CASREGGEAFF	TGTGCCAGCAGGGAAGGGGGCGAAGCTTTCTTT
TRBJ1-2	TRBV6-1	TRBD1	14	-	CASSGGTAFYGYTF	TGTGCCAGCAGTGGGGGGACAGCGTTTTATGGCTACACCTTC
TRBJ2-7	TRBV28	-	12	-	CASSLSFREQYF	TGTGCCAGCAGTTTATCCTTCAGGGAGCAGTACTTC
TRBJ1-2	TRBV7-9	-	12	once	CATRADSYGYTF	TGTGCCACCAGAGCGGACAGCTATGGCTACACCTTC
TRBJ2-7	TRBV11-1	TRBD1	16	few	CASSAGTGRSPYEQYF	TGTGCCAGCAGCGCGGGGACAGGGCGTTCCCCCTACGAGCAGTACTTC
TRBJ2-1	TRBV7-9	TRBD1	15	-	CASSLDRGVYNEQFF	TGTGCCAGCAGCTTAGACAGGGGGGTCTACAATGAGCAGTTCTTC
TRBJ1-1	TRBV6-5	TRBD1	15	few	CASSYRDRRNTEAFF	TGTGCCAGCAGTTACCGGGACAGGCGTAACACTGAAGCTTTCTTT
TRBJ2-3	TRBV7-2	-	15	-	CASSLAGQAGDTQYF	TGTGCCAGCAGCTTAGCGGGTCAGGCAGGGGATACGCAGTATTTT
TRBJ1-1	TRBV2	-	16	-	CASGRGLRVGNTEAFF	TGTGCCAGCGGTCGTGGGCTGAGGGTTGGGAACACTGAAGCTTTCTTT
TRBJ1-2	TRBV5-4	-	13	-	CASRLSRSYGYTF	TGTGCCAGCAGATTAAGCCGGAGCTATGGCTACACCTTC
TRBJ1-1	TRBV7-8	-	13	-	CASRILVNTEAFF	TGTGCCAGCAGAATATTAGTGAACACTGAAGCTTTCTTT
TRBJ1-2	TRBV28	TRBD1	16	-	CASSLLAGGNSRGYTF	TGTGCCAGCAGTTTACTGGCAGGGGGTAATTCGCGAGGCTACACCTTC
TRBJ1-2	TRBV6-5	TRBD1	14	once	CASSYGAGGSGYTF	TGTGCCAGCAGTTACGGGGCAGGGGGCAGTGGCTACACCTTC
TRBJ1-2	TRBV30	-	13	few	CAWRRDYNYGYTF	TGTGCCTGGAGAAGAGATTATAACTATGGCTACACCTTC
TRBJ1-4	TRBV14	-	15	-	CASSPRRQANEKLFF	TGTGCCAGCAGCCCGAGAAGACAGGCTAATGAAAAACTGTTTTTT
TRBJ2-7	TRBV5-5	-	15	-	CASSLWGGVSYEQYF	TGTGCCAGCAGCTTGTGGGGGGGCGTCTCCTACGAGCAGTACTTC
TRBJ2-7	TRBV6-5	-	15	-	CASSALTSSAYEQYF	TGTGCCAGCAGTGCCTTGACTAGTTCAGCCTACGAGCAGTACTTC
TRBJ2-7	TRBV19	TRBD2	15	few	CASSGELAGSYEQYF	TGTGCCAGTTCCGGGGAGCTAGCGGGATCCTACGAGCAGTACTTC
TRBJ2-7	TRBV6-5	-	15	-	CASSYSTGILYEQYF	TGTGCCAGCAGTTACTCTACAGGAATTTTATACGAGCAGTACTTC
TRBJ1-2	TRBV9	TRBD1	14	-	CASSAAGTAYGYTF	TGTGCCAGCAGCGCAGCCGGGACAGCCTATGGCTACACCTTC
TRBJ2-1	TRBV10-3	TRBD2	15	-	CAIRLAGSDYNEQFF	TGTGCCATCCGGCTAGCGGGGTCAGATTACAATGAGCAGTTCTTC
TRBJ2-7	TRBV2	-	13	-	CASTTTVGHEQYF	TGTGCCAGCACTACCACAGTTGGCCACGAGCAGTACTTC
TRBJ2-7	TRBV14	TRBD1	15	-	CASSPRTGYPGEQYF	TGTGCCAGCAGCCCTCGGACAGGGTATCCCGGCGAGCAGTACTTC